This TCR beta chain was sequenced during a study of control samples from healthy donors and cancer patients. Assay: immunoSEQ multiplex PCR; the TCRdb copy retains only in-frame clones and omits some. The sample records about 120,000 clones, approximately 92% being singletons. The V and J ends lost 2 bases and 0 bases respectively, with 8 bases between them. In germline, CDR1 is SGHVS, CDR2 FQNEAQ. The length of the CDR3 is 15 residues. The genes are TRBV7-8 and TRBJ1-3, with D unresolved. The specimen was PBMCs. The clonotype was recovered from a woman aged 45-59 years with colorectal cancer. Here the CDR3 reads CASSLRPSSGNTIYF. Here the CDR3 DNA reads TGTGCCAGCAGCTTACGACCCAGCTCTGGAAACACCATATATTTT.